Sequencing of this T cell receptor beta chain was carried out in a study of CD8 T cells in ankylosing spondylitis. This clonotype was picked up a small number of times. Antigen specificity is unknown. Making use of molecular barcodes, quantitative 5'-RACE generated TCR beta libraries. TCRdb ran MiXCR on the 5' RACE reads and lists one entry per CDR3 protein. The data show 150,000 or so distinct CDR3 sequences, around 17% seen once. Germline CDR1 MGHDK, CDR2 SYGVNS. V lost 1 base and J 8 bases, leaving 10 bases between the germline ends. This CDR3 has 13 residues. Findings and limits, study-wide: Significant enrichment of disease-linked clones was reported in matched ankylosing spondylitis synovial fluid. Characteristic, it appeared, of ankylosing spondylitis blood was a TCR beta motif of seven or eight highly homologous variants. Reactive arthritis synovial fluid and blood were previously reported to contain some motif variants.

The receptor was isolated from a male donor with ankylosing spondylitis or in good health (not recorded which). This chain connects TRBV25-1 to TRBJ2-3; no reliable D call. The sequencing input was blood, either unsorted or a sorted T cell fraction (not recorded which). The CDR3 bases are TGTGCCAGCAGTGAATCCAGGTGTTTTACGCAGTATTTT. This encodes CASSESRCFTQYF.